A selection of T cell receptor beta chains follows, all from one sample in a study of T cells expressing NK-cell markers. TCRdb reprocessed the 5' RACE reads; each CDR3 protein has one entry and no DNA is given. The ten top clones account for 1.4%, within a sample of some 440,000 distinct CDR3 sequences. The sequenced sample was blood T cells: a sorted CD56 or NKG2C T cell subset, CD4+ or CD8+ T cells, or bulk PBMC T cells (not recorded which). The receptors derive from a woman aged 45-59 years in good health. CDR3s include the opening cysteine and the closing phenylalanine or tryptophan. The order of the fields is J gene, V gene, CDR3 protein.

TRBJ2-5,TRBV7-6,CASSLFRREGRAETQYF
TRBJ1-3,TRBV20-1,CSAKFWSGHGNTIYF
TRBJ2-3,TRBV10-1,CASISRVDTQYF
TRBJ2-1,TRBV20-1,CSATTSGSNEQFF
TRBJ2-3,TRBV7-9,CASSLSWDRVGHTQYF
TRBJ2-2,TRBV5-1,CASLDSGNTGELFF
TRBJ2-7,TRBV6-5,CASRRTGGGEQYF
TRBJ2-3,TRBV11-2,CASSVAGADYTDTQYF
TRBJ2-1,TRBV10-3,CAIRGLVVDNEQFF
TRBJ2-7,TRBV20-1,CSARDARRVGTAMTYEQYF
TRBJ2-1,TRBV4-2,CASSQDPTSGRGYEQFF
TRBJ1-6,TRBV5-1,CASSRGGPTREPLHF
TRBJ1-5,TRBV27,CASQQGDRNQPQHF
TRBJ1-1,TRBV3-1,CASSPPGQMNTEAFF
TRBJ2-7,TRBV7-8,CASSPGLARSYEQYF
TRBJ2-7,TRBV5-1,CASSPEGSGTGEQYF
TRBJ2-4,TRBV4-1,CASSQDGTSGTKRLIQYF
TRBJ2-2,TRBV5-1,CASSLPSTGELFF
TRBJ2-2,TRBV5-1,CASSIIAGETGELFF
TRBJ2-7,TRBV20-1,CSARDGGSINEQYF
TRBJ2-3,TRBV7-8,CASSFSSSTDTQYF
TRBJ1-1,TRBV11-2,CASSIDRGAGREAFF
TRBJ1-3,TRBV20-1,CSAIRQGASGNTIYF
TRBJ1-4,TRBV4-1,CASSHAGIRGVQNEKLFF
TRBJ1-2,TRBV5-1,CASRNWQFYGYTF
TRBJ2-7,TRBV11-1,CASSELVLYEQYF
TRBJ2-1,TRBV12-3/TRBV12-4,CASSPTPELRGEQFF
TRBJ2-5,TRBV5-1,CASRIRGALETQYF
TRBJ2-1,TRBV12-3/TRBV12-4,CASRPSGIHKDEQFF
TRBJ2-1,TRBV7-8,CASSLPGRSDEQFF
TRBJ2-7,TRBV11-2,CASSPQGDEQYF
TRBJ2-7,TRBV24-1,CATSAWGENEQYF
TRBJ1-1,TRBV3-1,CASTGRENTEAFF
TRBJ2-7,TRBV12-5,CASGLVGVGGADEQYF
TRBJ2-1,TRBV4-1,CASRGGQGGLNEQFF
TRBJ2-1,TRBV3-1,CASSIKSRADEQFF
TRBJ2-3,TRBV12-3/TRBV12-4,CASRPLAGVRNDTQYF
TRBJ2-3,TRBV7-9,CASSLRTGQSTDTQYF
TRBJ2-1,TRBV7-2,CASSLQESFGEQFF
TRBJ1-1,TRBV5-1,CASSLWSGRNTEAFF
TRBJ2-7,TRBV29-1,CSAAAGIYEQYF
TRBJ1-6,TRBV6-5,CASSLTGQSASSYNSPLHF
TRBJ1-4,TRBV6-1,CASSGQIPTNEKLFF
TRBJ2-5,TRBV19,CASSQGWETQYF
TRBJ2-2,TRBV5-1,CASSFHDRGRANTGELFF
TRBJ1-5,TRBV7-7,CASSLVDRVNLQPQHF
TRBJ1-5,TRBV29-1,CSAARGVGQPQHF
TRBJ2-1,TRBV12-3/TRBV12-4,CASSLGLLGANEQFF
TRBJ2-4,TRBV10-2,CASSEGQALAKNIQYF
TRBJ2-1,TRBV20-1,CSARAPGLGVHEQFF
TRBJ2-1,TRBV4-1,CASSQDLIGTGIDNEQFF
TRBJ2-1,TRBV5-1,CASSSVAGGDLGEQFF
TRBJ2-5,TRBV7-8,CASSLAIALETQYF
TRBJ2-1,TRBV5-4,CASSYPGRLNEQFF
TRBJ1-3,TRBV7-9,CASSPQRPKPGNTIYF
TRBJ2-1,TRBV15,CATSRDGGRWFF
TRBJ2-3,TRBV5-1,CASSSIRQGRSNTQYF
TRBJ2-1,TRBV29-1,CSAEWGVNEQFF
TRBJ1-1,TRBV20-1,CSARSFGSTEAFF
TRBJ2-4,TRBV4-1,CASSQGHQGLKNIQYF